The present entry profiles one T cell receptor beta chain with its context. Antigen unknown. The data are from a study of OX40 agonist ivuxolimab in advanced cancers. Measured with immunoSEQ multiplex PCR; TCRdb has only the in-frame clones, and not every one. This table has around 83,000 clones, under 95% appearing once. General study findings and limits: Expanded clones tended on average to be more numerous among CD8+ T cells than CD4+.

The V gene lost 5 bases and the J gene lost 4 bases, with 21 bases spanning the gap. The CDR3 runs to 17 residues. Germline CDR1 and CDR2: SGHAT and FQNNGV. The clonotype originates from an adult with an advanced solid tumor such as melanoma, head and neck, liver or kidney cancer. The chain combines TRBV11-2 with TRBJ1-3, with a weak D call TRBD1 (6 bases). The source was CD4+ or CD8+ T cells sorted from blood, collected in a trial of the OX40 agonist ivuxolimab. The CDR3 sequence is CASSPQLSGAAGNTIYF. The CDR3 DNA reads as TGTGCCAGCAGCCCCCAACTGTCAGGGGCAGCCGGAAACACCATATATTTT. The variable domain in full, with the rest retrieved from reference TRBV11-2 and TRBJ1-3, is EAGVAQSPRYKIIEKRQSVAFWCNPISGHATLYWYQQILGQGPKLLIQFQNNGVVDDSQLPKDRFSAERLKGVDSTLKIQPAKLEDSAVYLCASSPQLSGAAGNTIYFGEGSWLTVV.